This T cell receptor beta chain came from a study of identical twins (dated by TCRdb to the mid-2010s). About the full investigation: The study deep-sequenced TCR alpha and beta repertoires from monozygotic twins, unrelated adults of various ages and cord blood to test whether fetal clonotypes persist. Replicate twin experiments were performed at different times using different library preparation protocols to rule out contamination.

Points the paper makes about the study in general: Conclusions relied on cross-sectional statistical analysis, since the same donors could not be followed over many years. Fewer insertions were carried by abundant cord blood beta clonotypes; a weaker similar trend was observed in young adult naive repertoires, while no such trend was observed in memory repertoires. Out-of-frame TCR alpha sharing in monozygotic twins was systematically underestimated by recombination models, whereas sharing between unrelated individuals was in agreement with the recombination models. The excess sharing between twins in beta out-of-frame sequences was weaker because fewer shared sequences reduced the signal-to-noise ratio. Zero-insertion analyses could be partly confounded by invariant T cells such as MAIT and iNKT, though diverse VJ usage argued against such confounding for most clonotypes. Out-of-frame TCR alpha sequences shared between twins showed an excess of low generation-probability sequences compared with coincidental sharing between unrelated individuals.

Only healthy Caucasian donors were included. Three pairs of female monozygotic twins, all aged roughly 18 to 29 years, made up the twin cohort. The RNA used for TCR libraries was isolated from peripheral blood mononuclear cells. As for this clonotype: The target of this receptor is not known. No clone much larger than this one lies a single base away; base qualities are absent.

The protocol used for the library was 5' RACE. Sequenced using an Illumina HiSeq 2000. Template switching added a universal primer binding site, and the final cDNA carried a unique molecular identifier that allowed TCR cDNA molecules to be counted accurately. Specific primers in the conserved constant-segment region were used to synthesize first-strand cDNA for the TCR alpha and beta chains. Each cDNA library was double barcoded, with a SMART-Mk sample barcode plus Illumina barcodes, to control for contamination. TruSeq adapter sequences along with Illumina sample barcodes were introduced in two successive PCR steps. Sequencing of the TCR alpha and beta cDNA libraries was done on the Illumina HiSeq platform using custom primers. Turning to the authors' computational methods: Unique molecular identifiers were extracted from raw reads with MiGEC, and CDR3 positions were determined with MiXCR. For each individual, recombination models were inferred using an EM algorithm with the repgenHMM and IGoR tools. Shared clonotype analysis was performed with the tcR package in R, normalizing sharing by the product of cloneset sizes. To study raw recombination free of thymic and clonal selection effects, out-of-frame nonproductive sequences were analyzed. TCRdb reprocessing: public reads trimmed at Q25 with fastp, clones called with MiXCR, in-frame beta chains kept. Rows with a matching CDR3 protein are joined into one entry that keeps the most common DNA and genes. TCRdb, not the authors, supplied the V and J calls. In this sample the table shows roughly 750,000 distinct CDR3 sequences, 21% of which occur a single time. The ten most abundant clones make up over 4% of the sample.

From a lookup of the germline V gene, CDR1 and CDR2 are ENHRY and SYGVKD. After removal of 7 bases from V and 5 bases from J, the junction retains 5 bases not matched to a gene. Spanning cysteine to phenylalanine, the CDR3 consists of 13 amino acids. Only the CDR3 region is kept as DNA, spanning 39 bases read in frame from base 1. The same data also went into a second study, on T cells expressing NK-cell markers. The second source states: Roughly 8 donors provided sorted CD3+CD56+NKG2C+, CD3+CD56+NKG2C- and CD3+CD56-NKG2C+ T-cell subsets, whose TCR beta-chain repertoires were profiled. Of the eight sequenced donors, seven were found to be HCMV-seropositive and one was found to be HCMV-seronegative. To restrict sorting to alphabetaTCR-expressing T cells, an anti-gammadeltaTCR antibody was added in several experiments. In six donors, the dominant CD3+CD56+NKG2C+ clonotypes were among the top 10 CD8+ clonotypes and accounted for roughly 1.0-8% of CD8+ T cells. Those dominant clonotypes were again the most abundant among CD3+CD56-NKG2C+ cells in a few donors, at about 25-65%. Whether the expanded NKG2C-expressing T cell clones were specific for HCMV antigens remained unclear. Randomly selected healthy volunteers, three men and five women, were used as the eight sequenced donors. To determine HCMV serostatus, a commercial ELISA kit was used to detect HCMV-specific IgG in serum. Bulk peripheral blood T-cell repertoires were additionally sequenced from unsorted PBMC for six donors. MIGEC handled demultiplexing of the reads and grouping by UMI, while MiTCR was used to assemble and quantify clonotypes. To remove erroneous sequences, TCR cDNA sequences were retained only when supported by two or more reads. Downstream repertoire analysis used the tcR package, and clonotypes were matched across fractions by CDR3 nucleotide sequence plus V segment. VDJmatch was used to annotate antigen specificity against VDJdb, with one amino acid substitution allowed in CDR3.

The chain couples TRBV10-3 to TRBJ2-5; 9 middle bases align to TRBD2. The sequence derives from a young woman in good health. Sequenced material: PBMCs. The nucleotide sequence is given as TGTGCCATCACTAGCGGGAAAGGGGAGACCCAGTACTTC. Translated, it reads CAITSGKGETQYF.